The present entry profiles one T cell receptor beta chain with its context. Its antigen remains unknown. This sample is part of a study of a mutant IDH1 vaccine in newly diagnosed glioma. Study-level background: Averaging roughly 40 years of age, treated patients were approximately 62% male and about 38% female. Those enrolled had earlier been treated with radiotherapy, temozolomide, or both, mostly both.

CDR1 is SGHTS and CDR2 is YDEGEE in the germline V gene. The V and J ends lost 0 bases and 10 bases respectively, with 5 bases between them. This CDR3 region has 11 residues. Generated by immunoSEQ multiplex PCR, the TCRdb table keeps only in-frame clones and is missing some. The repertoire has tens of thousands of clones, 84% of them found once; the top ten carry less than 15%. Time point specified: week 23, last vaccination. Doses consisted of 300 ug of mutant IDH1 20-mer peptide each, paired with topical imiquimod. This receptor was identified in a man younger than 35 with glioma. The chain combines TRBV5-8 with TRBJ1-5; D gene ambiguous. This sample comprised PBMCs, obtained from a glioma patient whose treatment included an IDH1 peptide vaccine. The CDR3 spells CASSLGLPQHF. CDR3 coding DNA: TGTGCCAGCAGCTTGGGACTCCCCCAGCATTTT. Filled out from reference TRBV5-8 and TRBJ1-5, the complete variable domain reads EAGVTQSPTHLIKTRGQQATLRCSPISGHTSVYWYQQALGLGLQFLLWYDEGEERNRGNFPPRFSGRQFPNYSSELNVNALELEDSALYLCASSLGLPQHFGDGTRLSIL.